Each of the 8 T cell receptor beta chains below was sequenced from the same sample in a study of blood T cell repertoires in COVID-19. The table came from immunoSEQ multiplex PCR; TCRdb's copy has only in-frame clones and leaves some out. The profile covers 180,000 or so clones, with 88% appearing a single time and around 1.5% taken by the ten largest. Sequenced: peripheral blood. Receptors originate from a man aged 18 to 30 with active or convalescent COVID-19.

The V and J genes are TRBV9 and TRBJ1-1; 7 bases align to TRBD1. The CDR3 runs to 14 residues. Per germline, CDR1 SGDLS and CDR2 YYNGEE. With V trimmed by 4 bases and J by 4 bases, 7 bases remained unmatched. The CDR3 bases are TGTGCCAGCAGCTCCGGACAGGCTGGCACTGAAGCTTTCTTT. Translation: CASSSGQAGTEAFF.

The chain has TRBV7-8 and TRBJ2-7; TRBD2 matches at 9 bases. The CDR3 length is 15 residues. Germline loops: CDR1 SGHVS, CDR2 FQNEAQ. V lost 1 base, J lost 3 bases, and 4 bases stayed unmatched. In DNA form, the CDR3 reads TGTGCCAGCAGCTTAGTAGCGGGAGAATTCTACGAGCAGTACTTC. It encodes CASSLVAGEFYEQYF.

The V and J genes are TRBV12-5 and TRBJ1-1; 8 positions match TRBD1. Germline trimming cut 5 bases from V and 6 bases from J; bases unmatched to any gene: 8. Germline CDR1 is LGHNT and CDR2 is FRNRAP. The CDR3 is 14 amino acids. Here the CDR3 reads CASGSPGGFAEAFF. DNA of the CDR3: TGTGCTAGTGGTAGCCCAGGGGGCTTCGCTGAAGCTTTCTTT. The entire variable domain, with the rest obtained from reference TRBV12-5 and TRBJ1-1, is as follows: DARVTQTPRHKVTEMGQEVTMRCQPILGHNTVFWYRQTMMQGLELLAYFRNRAPLDDSGMPKDRFSAEMPDATLATLKIQPSEPRDSAVYFCASGSPGGFAEAFFGQGTRLTVV.

The V and J genes are TRBV5-6 and TRBJ2-5; 8 bases are a match to TRBD2. V lost 4 bases to trimming and J lost 1 base; unmatched junction nucleotides: 12. From germline, CDR1 is SGHDT and CDR2 YYEEEE. The CDR3 loop spans 17 amino acids. This chain's CDR3 is CASSRLRKRGIQETQYF. Here the CDR3 DNA reads TGTGCCAGCAGCCGTTTGCGTAAGCGGGGGATCCAAGAGACCCAGTACTTC.

The chain joins TRBV7-2 to TRBJ1-3, with D perhaps matching TRBD1 (5 bases). Deletions cut 2 bases from V and 5 bases from J, with 13 bases between. Germline V CDR1 and CDR2: SGHTA, FQGNSA. This CDR3 comprises 15 residues. DNA for the CDR3: TGTGCCAGCAGCTTAAACGCAGGGACTAGAAACACCATATATTTT. This encodes CASSLNAGTRNTIYF.

The chain carries TRBV7-9 and TRBJ2-3, with D possibly TRBD2 on 5 matching bases. Per the germline V gene, CDR1 is SEHNR and CDR2 is FQNEAQ (reference sequence). V lost 5 bases and J 2 bases, leaving 11 bases between the germline ends. The CDR3 is 14 residues long. The CDR3 region is CASSPSGTTDTQYF. CDR3 bases: TGTGCCAGCAGCCCAAGCGGAACCACAGATACGCAGTATTTT. The entire variable domain, with the rest obtained from reference TRBV7-9 and TRBJ2-3, is as follows: DTGVSQNPRHKITKRGQNVTFRCDPISEHNRLYWYRQTLGQGPEFLTYFQNEAQLEKSRLLSDRFSAERPKGSFSTLEIQRTEQGDSAMYLCASSPSGTTDTQYFGPGTRLTVL.

V and J are TRBV7-2 and TRBJ2-7; no definite D call. V was cut by 1 base and J by 4 bases, with 8 bases left in between. This CDR3 spans 13 amino acids. Germline V gene data show CDR1 as SGHTA and CDR2 as FQGNSA. CDR3 coding DNA: TGTGCCAGCAGCTTAGGGCCAGGATACGAGCAGTACTTC. Its protein product is CASSLGPGYEQYF.

This clone appeared once. The chain joins TRBV15 to TRBJ2-4, with D perhaps TRBD2 (5 bases). CDR1 LNHNV and CDR2 YYDKDF come from the germline V gene (reference sequence). V was clipped by 5 bases and J by 5 bases, with 7 bases between them. This CDR3 has 12 amino acids. The CDR3 DNA is TGTGCCACCAGCCGGCGGGAAAACATTCAGTACTTC. Translated, it gives CATSRRENIQYF.